The entry that follows covers one TCR beta chain sequence. Its antigen is undetermined. The entry originates in a study of Ad26.COV2.S vaccination and SARS-CoV-2 variants. On the study more broadly: Trial arm assignment for the donor was COV1001 Ad26.COV2.S. Once or twice, 56 days apart, Ad26.COV2.S was delivered intramuscularly. Overall study findings and caveats: Participants given vaccine showed non-spike TCR breadth similar to that of placebo recipients.

Germline V gives CDR1 GTSNPN, CDR2 SVGIG (reference sequence). Trimming stripped 5 bases from V and 5 bases from J, with 12 bases between. This CDR3 is built from 12 residues. Treatment given: some 20 received Ad26.COV2.S at low or high dose, single or two shots; roughly 5 received placebo; per-sample allocation not given. All samples were drawn on day 63, counting from the first vaccine or placebo injection. Ad26 vector vaccine expressed Wuhan-strain SARS-CoV-2 spike. Using immunoSEQ multiplex PCR, the repertoire was profiled, and TCRdb retains in-frame clones only, with some absent. The sample has about 420,000 clones, approximately 87% seen once.

This sequence joins TRBV30 and TRBJ1-2; D unclear. This TCR derives from a person between 18 and 60 years old who received the Ad26.COV2.S COVID-19 vaccine or a placebo. This specimen was peripheral blood, taken in a trial of Ad26.COV2.S vaccine versus placebo. CDR3 coding DNA: TGTGCCTGGGGGTTTATGGGGTATGGCTACACCTTC. Its protein is CAWGFMGYGYTF. The full variable domain, with the rest looked up from reference TRBV30 and TRBJ1-2, is SQTIHQWPATLVQPVGSPLSLECTVEGTSNPNLYWYRQAAGRGLQLLFYSVGIGQISSEVPQNLSASRPQDRQFILSSKKLLLSDSGFYLCAWGFMGYGYTFGSGTRLTVV.